Shown below are 17 T cell receptor beta chains from a single sample sequenced in a study of cytomegalovirus exposure and HLA in healthy donors. Amplification used 60 Vbeta primers and 13 Jbeta primers. Profiled with immunoSEQ multiplex PCR; TCRdb holds only in-frame clones, not every one. The sample holds 85,000 to 100,000 clones, around three quarters seen once. Sequencing input: PBMCs. These receptors originate from a male donor in good health and CMV-seropositive.

Here the CDR3 reads CASSLGDRGNTEAFF. For the CDR3, the DNA is TGTGCCAGCAGCTTAGGGGACAGGGGGAACACTGAAGCTTTCTTT. The V call is TRBV7-9, the J call TRBJ1-1; 10 bases are a match to TRBD1. Germline V lookup: CDR1 SEHNR, CDR2 FQNEAQ (reference sequence). Trimming cost V 1 base and J 1 base; bases outside gene matches: 0. This CDR3 is 15 amino acids long. The full variable domain, with the rest looked up from reference TRBV7-9 and TRBJ1-1, is DTGVSQNPRHKITKRGQNVTFRCDPISEHNRLYWYRQTLGQGPEFLTYFQNEAQLEKSRLLSDRFSAERPKGSFSTLEIQRTEQGDSAMYLCASSLGDRGNTEAFFGQGTRLTVV.

Points on this clone: Other DNA sequences within the sample encode an identical CDR3. The rearrangement uses TRBV2 and TRBJ1-5, with D possibly TRBD1 on 5 matching bases. Germline V gene lookup returns CDR1 SNHLY and CDR2 FYNNEI. The CDR3 runs 13 residues. Trimming left V 4 bases short and J 4 bases short, with 8 bases between. The CDR3 sequence is CASSGTGNQPQHF. The CDR3 DNA follows: TGTGCCAGCAGTGGAACAGGTAATCAGCCCCAGCATTTT.

The chain carries TRBV7-6 and TRBJ1-4, with 9 bases identical to TRBD1. Germline values: CDR1 SGHVS, CDR2 FNYEAQ. CDR3 length: 13 amino acids. J gave up 10 bases and V 5 bases, and 5 bases lay outside the gene matches. CDR3 region: CASSRTDRGKLFF. The CDR3 DNA reads TGTGCCAGCAGCCGCACGGACAGGGGAAAACTGTTTTTT.

The V call is TRBV27, the J call TRBJ1-2; unclear D gene. The CDR3 has 14 amino acids. Germline V gives CDR1 MNHEY, CDR2 SMNVEV (reference sequence). V was cut by 8 bases and J by 8 bases, with 21 bases left in between. The CDR3 nucleotides are TGTGCCAGCGGTCGGTCCGTTTACCTATGGGGCTACACCTTC. This gives the protein CASGRSVYLWGYTF.

The chain combines TRBV5-4 with TRBJ1-1, with D possibly being TRBD1 (6 bases). Trimming left V 6 bases short and J 3 bases short, with 30 bases between. The germline gives CDR1 SGHNT, CDR2 YYREEE (reference sequence). This CDR3 region has 19 residues. CDR3: CASNLDRSPRRGEYTEAFF. CDR3 DNA sequence: TGTGCCAGCAACCTAGACCGGTCGCCTCGCAGGGGCGAATACACTGAAGCTTTCTTT.

V usage is TRBV5-1 and J usage is TRBJ1-5; possibly TRBD1 for D (5 bases). This CDR3 comprises 16 residues. V was pared by 4 bases and J by 6 bases, with 20 bases between. Germline V gene sequence: CDR1 SGHRS, CDR2 YFSETQ. CDR3 protein: CASSPGGRFEGQPQHF. CDR3 nucleotide sequence: TGCGCCAGCAGCCCCGGGGGACGGTTTGAGGGTCAGCCCCAGCATTTT.

Concerning this clone: The junction and the germline gene differ at one end; a read error may be behind it. The rearrangement joins TRBV7-9 to TRBJ1-2; D gene ambiguous. CDR3 length: 13 residues. From germline, CDR1 is SEHNR and CDR2 FQNEAQ (reference sequence). DNA for the CDR3: TGTTCCAGCAGTGGCCGTACTAACTATGGCTACACCTTC. Its protein product is CSSSGRTNYGYTF. Together with reference TRBV7-9 and TRBJ1-2, the CDR3 gives the full variable domain: DTGVSQNPRHKITKRGQNVTFRCDPISEHNRLYWYRQTLGQGPEFLTYFQNEAQLEKSRLLSDRFSAERPKGSFSTLEIQRTEQGDSAMYLCSSSGRTNYGYTFGSGTRLTVV.

The rearrangement joins TRBV4-2 to TRBJ1-1, with D possibly TRBD1 on 5 matching bases. The CDR3 is made up of 15 amino acids. V dropped 0 bases and J dropped 2 bases, with 10 bases sitting between them. CDR1 and CDR2 (germline): LGHNA, YNFKEQ. CDR3 in amino acids: CASSQDPQGNTEAFF. CDR3 nucleotides: TGTGCCAGCAGCCAAGATCCGCAGGGCAACACTGAAGCTTTCTTT.

This clone was counted a few times. The genes are TRBV19 and TRBJ1-5, with D perhaps TRBD1 (6 bases). Trimming took off 5 bases at V and 4 bases at J, with 12 bases between the two ends. Germline assignment: CDR1 LNHDA and CDR2 SQIVND (reference sequence). This CDR3 has 14 residues. The DNA for the CDR3 is TGTGCCAGTAGTCCGAACAGGGTAAATCAGCCCCAGCATTTT. Its protein is CASSPNRVNQPQHF.

This clone was detected a few times. This chain links TRBV7-9 with TRBJ1-5; 7 nucleotides agree with TRBD1. The CDR3 totals 12 residues. Germline values: CDR1 SEHNR, CDR2 FQNEAQ (reference sequence). Unmatched junction bases numbered 3, after V lost 10 bases and J lost 3 bases. The CDR3 region is CATGTDNQPQHF. In DNA, the CDR3 is TGTGCCACCGGGACAGACAATCAGCCCCAGCATTTT.

This rearrangement joins TRBV9 to TRBJ2-1; 10 positions agree with TRBD2. The V gene's germline CDR1 is SGDLS and CDR2 YYNGEE. Trimming took 4 bases from V and 3 from J; bases not matched to a gene: 10. The CDR3 covers 17 residues. CDR3 nucleotides: TGTGCCAGCAGCCCCCGGGTAGCGGGGGGAGGCTACAATGAGCAGTTCTTC. Amino acid sequence: CASSPRVAGGGYNEQFF.

V gene TRBV7-8 combines with J gene TRBJ2-7, with 8 positions matching TRBD1. With 4 bases clipped from V and 1 base from J, the junction kept 9 bases outside the gene matches. Germline V gene data show CDR1 as SGHVS and CDR2 as FQNEAQ. This CDR3 has 16 amino acids. The CDR3 reads CASSSVRGQESYEQYF. The CDR3 nucleotides are TGTGCCAGCAGCTCGGTTCGGGGACAGGAGTCCTACGAGCAGTACTTC.

The genes are TRBV5-6 and TRBJ1-2; D unresolved. CDR1 and CDR2 from the germline V gene are SGHDT and YYEEEE. This CDR3 is 12 amino acids long. The germline V and J ends were trimmed by 0 bases and 5 bases, with 5 bases remaining between them. This CDR3 is CASSLAEYGYTF. The CDR3 DNA sequence: TGTGCCAGCAGCTTGGCAGAATATGGCTACACCTTC. Filled out from reference TRBV5-6 and TRBJ1-2, the complete variable domain reads DAGVTQSPTHLIKTRGQQVTLRCSPKSGHDTVSWYQQALGQGPQFIFQYYEEEERQRGNFPDRFSGHQFPNYSSELNVNALLLGDSALYLCASSLAEYGYTFGSGTRLTVV.

The chain has TRBV6-1 and TRBJ1-2, with 10 bases aligning to TRBD1. J lost 6 bases, V lost 6 bases, and 7 bases had no gene match. The CDR3 is made up of 14 amino acids. Germline-derived CDR1 and CDR2 are MNHNS and SASEGT. Here the CDR3 reads CASRGGTGVNGYTF. The CDR3 DNA reads TGTGCCAGCAGGGGGGGGACAGGGGTGAATGGCTACACCTTC.

This clone was observed a single time. The chain is built from TRBV5-1 and TRBJ2-2; maybe TRBD2 (6 bases). The CDR3 spans 14 residues. Germline-derived CDR1 and CDR2 are SGHRS and YFSETQ. The V end was cut by 5 bases, the J end by 6 bases, with 14 bases between. CDR3 residues: CASRGDFGAGELFF. The CDR3 DNA reads as TGCGCCAGCAGAGGGGACTTCGGGGCCGGGGAGCTGTTTTTT.

This rearrangement joins TRBV6-6 to TRBJ1-2; 7 bases agree with TRBD1. Germline lookup yields CDR1 MNHNY and CDR2 SVGAGI (reference sequence). This CDR3 spans 15 amino acids. V dropped 2 bases and J dropped 1; count of bases not matched to a gene: 4. The CDR3 sequence is CASSYPRDSNYGYTF. The CDR3 DNA reads TGTGCCAGCAGTTACCCCCGGGACAGTAACTATGGCTACACCTTC.

This chain connects TRBV6-1 to TRBJ1-2, with D possibly TRBD1 on 5 matching bases. Trimming cost V 5 bases and J 7 bases, with 26 bases left between them. Germline V gene lookup returns CDR1 MNHNS and CDR2 SASEGT. This CDR3 comprises 17 residues. The CDR3 loop reads CASSKGPAGGARGGYTF. CDR3 in DNA: TGTGCCAGCAGTAAAGGGCCGGCGGGGGGAGCGAGAGGTGGCTACACCTTC.